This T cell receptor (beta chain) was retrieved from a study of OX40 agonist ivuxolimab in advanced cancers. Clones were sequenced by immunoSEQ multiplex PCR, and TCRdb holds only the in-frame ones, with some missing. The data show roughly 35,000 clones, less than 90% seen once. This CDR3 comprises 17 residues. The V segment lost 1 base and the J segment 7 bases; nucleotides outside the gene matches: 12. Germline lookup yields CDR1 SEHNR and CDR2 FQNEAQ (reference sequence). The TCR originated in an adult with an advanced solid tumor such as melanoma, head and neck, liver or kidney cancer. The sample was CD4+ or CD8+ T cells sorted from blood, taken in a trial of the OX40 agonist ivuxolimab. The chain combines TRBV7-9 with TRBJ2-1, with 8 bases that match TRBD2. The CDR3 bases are TGTGCCAGCAGCTTAGGGGCCCGGGGGGGGCCAAGAAATGAGCAGTTCTTC. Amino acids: CASSLGARGGPRNEQFF.